These 25 T cell receptor beta chains came from one sample sequenced in a study of response to subunit inactivated influenza vaccine. TCRdb redid the calling of the RT-PCR reads with MiXCR, one entry per CDR3 protein. The data hold about 310,000 distinct CDR3 sequences, with approximately 23% observed a single time. The specimen comprised PBMCs from blood, sampled about 19 months after vaccination. The receptors originated from a man between 50 and 75 years old who received an inactivated influenza vaccine.

This sequence joins TRBV3-1 and TRBJ2-7, with 8 bases aligning to TRBD2. Germline CDR1 and CDR2: LGHDT and YNNKEL (reference sequence). With V trimmed by 5 bases and J by 1 base, 7 bases remained unmatched. The CDR3 runs to 15 residues. CDR3: CASSVGLALSYEQYF. CDR3 nucleotide sequence: TGTGCCAGCAGCGTAGGACTAGCTCTATCCTACGAGCAGTACTTC.

This clonotype occurred many times. The chain joins TRBV7-9 to TRBJ1-1; 7 bases are shared with TRBD1. Germline loops: CDR1 SEHNR, CDR2 FQNEAQ (reference sequence). This CDR3 region has 11 residues. The V gene end was trimmed by 4 bases and the J gene end by 10 bases; junction bases not matched to a gene: 3. Here the CDR3 reads CASSSTGRAFF. The DNA for the CDR3 is TGTGCCAGCAGCTCGACAGGGAGAGCTTTCTTT.

For the CDR3, the DNA is TGTGCCAGTAGTACTACCATTACAGATAGAGGTATAACGGGCACTGAAGCTTTCTTT. Protein: CASSTTITDRGITGTEAFF. The chain links TRBV19 to TRBJ1-1; D uncertain. Looked up from germline, CDR1 is LNHDA and CDR2 is SQIVND (reference sequence). The CDR3 runs to 19 residues. V lost 4 bases to trimming and J lost 4 bases, with 28 bases between them.

This chain connects TRBV19 to TRBJ2-5, with TRBD2 identical over 14 bases. Germline V gene sequence: CDR1 LNHDA, CDR2 SQIVND (reference sequence). The ends lost 9 bases at V and 7 bases at J; junction bases unmatched: 10. The CDR3 loop spans 15 amino acids. CDR3 DNA sequence: TGTGCCAGCTCGGGGACTAGCGGGGGTGAAGTGACCCAGTACTTC. Encoded protein: CASSGTSGGEVTQYF.

This clonotype was detected only a few times. V is TRBV27 and J is TRBJ1-1; D may be TRBD1 (6 bases). The CDR3 is 17 amino acids. Germline-derived CDR1 and CDR2 are MNHEY and SMNVEV (reference sequence). V shed 1 base and J shed 4 bases, with 19 bases lying between them. CDR3 protein: CASSLWGAGVQSTEAFF. The CDR3 nucleotides read TGTGCCAGCAGTTTATGGGGGGCCGGGGTTCAGAGCACTGAAGCTTTCTTT.

In this sample, this clonotype turned up many times. The chain combines TRBV12-3 or TRBV12-4 with TRBJ1-1; maybe TRBD1 (6 bases). Trimming removed 2 bases from V and 4 bases from J, with 11 bases in between. This CDR3 has 14 residues. In nucleotides, the CDR3 is TGTGCCAGCAGTTTAAGTGGGGGCGCCACTGAAGCTTTCTTT. Translation: CASSLSGGATEAFF.

In its sample, this clonotype was seen a few times. The J gene is TRBJ1-1, the V gene TRBV5-1; 8 nucleotides match TRBD1. The CDR3 extends over 15 amino acids. V dropped 3 bases and J dropped 1; count of bases not matched to a gene: 5. Germline V gives CDR1 SGHRS, CDR2 YFSETQ. The CDR3 coding sequence is TGCGCCAGCAGCTCGGACGGACAGGGGAACACTGAAGCTTTCTTT. It specifies CASSSDGQGNTEAFF.

This rearrangement joins TRBV15 to TRBJ1-6; no reliable D call. The CDR3 loop spans 14 amino acids. Between the trimmed V and J ends, which lost 0 bases and 4 bases, there was a span of 4 bases. In germline, CDR1 is LNHNV, CDR2 YYDKDF (reference sequence). DNA for the CDR3: TGTGCCACCAGCAGAGAGGGATATAATTCACCCCTCCACTTT. Translated: CATSREGYNSPLHF. Full variable domain (missing parts from reference TRBV15 and TRBJ1-6): DAMVIQNPRYQVTQFGKPVTLSCSQTLNHNVMYWYQQKSSQAPKLLFHYYDKDFNNEADTPDNFQSRRPNTSFCFLDIRSPGLGDTAMYLCATSREGYNSPLHFGNGTRLTVT.

The chain employs TRBV5-6 and TRBJ1-2; the D gene is possibly TRBD1 (5 bases). CDR3 length: 13 residues. The V gene's germline CDR1 is SGHDT and CDR2 YYEEEE. The ends were cut back, 7 bases at V and 1 base at J, with 11 bases in the middle. The CDR3 DNA reads TGTGCCAGCCGGTGGGGGAGTAACTATGGCTACACCTTC. Protein product: CASRWGSNYGYTF.

The chain combines TRBV3-1 with TRBJ2-6; a possible D gene is TRBD1 (5 bases). V lost 1 base and J lost 2, with 9 bases in between. Germline V gene data show CDR1 as LGHDT and CDR2 as YNNKEL (reference sequence). CDR3 length: 16 residues. The CDR3 spells CASSQGFRAGANVLTF. Here the CDR3 DNA reads TGTGCCAGCAGCCAAGGTTTCAGGGCTGGGGCCAACGTCCTGACTTTC.

Only a few counts were recorded for this clonotype. The chain joins TRBV28 to TRBJ2-7; TRBD1 might be the D (5 bases). The germline CDR1 and CDR2 sequences are MDHEN and SYDVKM. Between the trimmed V and J ends, which lost 5 bases and 2 bases, there was a span of 16 bases. The length of the CDR3 is 15 residues. The CDR3 loop reads CASSTQGDGPYEQYF. The DNA of the CDR3 is TGTGCCAGCAGTACCCAGGGTGACGGCCCCTACGAGCAGTACTTC.

V is TRBV12-3 or TRBV12-4 and J is TRBJ2-3; 12 bases are shared with TRBD2. V dropped 4 bases and J dropped 2; count of bases not matched to a gene: 1. CDR3 size: 15 residues. The CDR3 DNA follows: TGTGCCAGCAGTTGGACTAGCGGGGACACAGATACGCAGTATTTT. This encodes CASSWTSGDTDTQYF.

About this clonotype: The final CDR3 position lacks the conserved phenylalanine or tryptophan, pointing to a likely read error. This rearrangement joins TRBV11-2 to TRBJ1-1, with D maybe TRBD1 (5 bases). Trimming removed 5 bases from V and 2 bases from J, with 12 bases in between. Germline assignment: CDR1 SGHAT and CDR2 FQNNGV. The CDR3 spans 14 residues. The CDR3 DNA sequence: TGTGCCAGCAGCCTAGGGGTCCCAAACACTGAAGCTTTCTGT. Protein: CASSLGVPNTEAFC.

The rearrangement joins TRBV5-6 to TRBJ2-7; D remains unclear. This CDR3 region has 15 residues. V lost 0 bases and J lost 2, with 12 bases in between. Per the germline V gene, CDR1 is SGHDT and CDR2 is YYEEEE. The CDR3 region is CASSLGQPGTYEQYF. CDR3 coding DNA: TGTGCCAGCAGCTTGGGACAACCCGGCACCTACGAGCAGTACTTC.

This clonotype was observed at least ten times. V gene TRBV11-2 combines with J gene TRBJ2-3, with TRBD2 matching 7 bases. This CDR3 has 14 residues. Germline trimming cut 5 bases from V and 0 bases from J; bases unmatched to any gene: 2. CDR1 is SGHAT, CDR2 FQNNGV, per germline. Here the CDR3 reads CASSPGGSTDTQYF. The DNA for the CDR3 is TGTGCCAGCAGCCCCGGGGGGAGCACAGATACGCAGTATTTT.

The table lists this clonotype with a few counts. The chain is built from TRBV5-1 and TRBJ1-6; tentatively, D is TRBD1 (6 bases). V lost 3 bases and J lost 7, with 17 bases in between. Germline V gives CDR1 SGHRS, CDR2 YFSETQ. This CDR3 contains 16 residues. CDR3 sequence: CASSWGSGQQNSPLHF. In DNA form, the CDR3 reads TGCGCCAGCAGCTGGGGGTCAGGACAGCAAAATTCACCCCTCCACTTT.

For this clonotype: The CDR3 does not close with the conserved phenylalanine or tryptophan, likely indicating a read error. The J gene is TRBJ2-3, the V gene TRBV12-3 or TRBV12-4, with TRBD2 identical over 7 bases. The CDR3 has 15 residues. The ends lost 3 bases at V and 5 bases at J; junction bases unmatched: 8. The CDR3 is CASSFWAGAGDTQYS. CDR3 nucleotides: TGTGCCAGCAGTTTCTGGGCGGGAGCCGGAGATACGCAGTATTCT.

The J gene is TRBJ2-3, the V gene TRBV18; perhaps TRBD1 as D (6 bases). Germline V gives CDR1 KGHSH, CDR2 LQKENI. V shed 6 bases and J shed 2 bases, with 15 bases lying between them. The CDR3 is 15 amino acids. CDR3 region: CASSPMAGATDTQYF. DNA of the CDR3: TGTGCCAGCTCCCCGATGGCAGGGGCCACAGATACGCAGTATTTT.

V is TRBV2 and J is TRBJ2-7; the D is unclear. V was clipped by 4 bases and J by 5 bases, with 9 bases between them. Per germline, CDR1 SNHLY and CDR2 FYNNEI. The CDR3 runs 12 residues. This CDR3 is CASSGPVNEQYF. DNA for the CDR3: TGTGCCAGCAGTGGACCAGTGAACGAGCAGTACTTC.

There are a few counts of this clonotype. The chain is built from TRBV3-1 and TRBJ2-1, with TRBD2 identical over 12 bases. This CDR3 is 20 amino acids long. V gave up 2 bases and J gave up 3 bases; unmatched junction bases: 14. Germline CDR1 is LGHDT and CDR2 is YNNKEL (reference sequence). CDR3 bases: TGTGCCAGCAGCCAATCGTCCGGGACTAGCGGGTGGAGCATCTACAATGAGCAGTTCTTC. Amino acid sequence: CASSQSSGTSGWSIYNEQFF.

The chain employs TRBV6-2 or TRBV6-3 and TRBJ2-7; D is unresolved. Germline values: CDR1 MNHEY, CDR2 SVGEGT. The CDR3 extends over 15 amino acids. The V end lost 0 bases, the J end lost 0 bases, and 9 bases lay between the germline ends. CDR3 in amino acids: CASSYSAQTSYEQYF. The CDR3 DNA reads TGTGCCAGCAGTTACTCGGCGCAGACCTCCTACGAGCAGTACTTC.

This clonotype has only a few counts. The V gene is TRBV20-1, the J gene TRBJ2-3, with 11 bases aligning to TRBD1. Unmatched junction bases numbered 9, after V lost 0 bases and J lost 1 base. The CDR3 has 18 residues. Germline V gene data show CDR1 as DFQATT and CDR2 as SNEGSKA (reference sequence). CDR3 sequence (DNA): TGCAGTGCTAGAGATCAAGGGACAGGGGGATCTCGCACAGATACGCAGTATTTT. Protein sequence: CSARDQGTGGSRTDTQYF.

J is TRBJ1-5 and V is TRBV7-8, with D possibly being TRBD1 (5 bases). V lost 0 bases and J lost 6, with 15 bases in between. The CDR3 extends over 16 amino acids. CDR1 SGHVS and CDR2 FQNEAQ come from the germline V gene. This chain's CDR3 is CASSLAIMAGLQPQHF. The CDR3 coding sequence is TGTGCCAGCAGCTTAGCGATTATGGCAGGGCTTCAGCCCCAGCATTTT. The entire variable domain, with the rest obtained from reference TRBV7-8 and TRBJ1-5, is as follows: GAGVSQSPRYKVAKRGQDVALRCDPISGHVSLFWYQQALGQGPEFLTYFQNEAQLDKSGLPSDRFFAERPEGSVSTLKIQRTQQEDSAVYLCASSLAIMAGLQPQHFGDGTRLSIL.

In its sample, this clonotype was seen a few times. The chain is built from TRBV20-1 and TRBJ2-7; 7 bases are shared with TRBD2. J gave up 3 bases and V 6 bases, and 17 bases lay outside the gene matches. Germline V gives CDR1 DFQATT, CDR2 SNEGSKA (reference sequence). The CDR3 runs 16 residues. CDR3 residues: CSADLRASGNYYEQYF. The CDR3 DNA reads TGCAGTGCAGACCTTCGGGCCAGCGGGAACTACTACGAGCAGTACTTC.

V usage is TRBV6-4 and J usage is TRBJ1-2, with 11 positions matching TRBD1. CDR1 is MRHNA, CDR2 SNTAGT, per germline. This CDR3 contains 16 residues. J was trimmed by 7 bases and V by 6 bases; bases with no gene match: 13. This CDR3 is CASSSGTGGYYGGYTF. CDR3 in DNA: TGTGCCAGCAGCTCCGGGACAGGGGGGTACTATGGTGGCTACACCTTC.